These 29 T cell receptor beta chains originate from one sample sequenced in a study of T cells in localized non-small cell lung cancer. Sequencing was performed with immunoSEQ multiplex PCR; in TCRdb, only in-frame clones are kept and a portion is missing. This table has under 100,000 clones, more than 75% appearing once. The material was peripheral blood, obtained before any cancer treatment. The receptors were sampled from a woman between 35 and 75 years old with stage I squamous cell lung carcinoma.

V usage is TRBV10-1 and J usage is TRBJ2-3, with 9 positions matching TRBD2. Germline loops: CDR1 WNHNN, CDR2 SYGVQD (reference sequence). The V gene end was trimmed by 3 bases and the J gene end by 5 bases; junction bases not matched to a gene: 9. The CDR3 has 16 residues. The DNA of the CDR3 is TGCGCCAGCAGTGACAGCCTAGCGGGGAGTCAAGATACGCAGTATTTT. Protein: CASSDSLAGSQDTQYF.

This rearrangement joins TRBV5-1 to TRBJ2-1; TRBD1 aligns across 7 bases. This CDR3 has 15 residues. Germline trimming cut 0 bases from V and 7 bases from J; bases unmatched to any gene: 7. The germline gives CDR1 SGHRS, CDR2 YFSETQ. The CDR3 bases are TGCGCCAGCAGCTTGGAGGGGGCGGATATAAATGAGCAGTTCTTC. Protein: CASSLEGADINEQFF.

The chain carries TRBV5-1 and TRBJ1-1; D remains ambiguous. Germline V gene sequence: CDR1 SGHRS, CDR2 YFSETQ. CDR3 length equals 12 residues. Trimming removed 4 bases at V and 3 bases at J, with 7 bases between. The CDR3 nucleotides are TGCGCCAGCAGCCTGATCGACACTGAAGCTTTCTTT. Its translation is CASSLIDTEAFF.

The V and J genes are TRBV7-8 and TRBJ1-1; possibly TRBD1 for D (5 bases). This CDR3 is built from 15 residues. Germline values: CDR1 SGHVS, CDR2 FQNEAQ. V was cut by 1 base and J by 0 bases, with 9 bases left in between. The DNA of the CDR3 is TGTGCCAGCAGCTTAGGGGACCATATGAACACTGAAGCTTTCTTT. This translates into CASSLGDHMNTEAFF.

This CDR3 reads CASSQQANTEAFF. The CDR3 DNA is TGTGCCAGCTCACAACAGGCGAACACTGAAGCTTTCTTT. This chain joins TRBV18 and TRBJ1-1; maybe TRBD1 (5 bases). In germline, CDR1 is KGHSH, CDR2 LQKENI. V was cut by 4 bases and J by 1 base, with 7 bases left in between. The CDR3 covers 13 residues.

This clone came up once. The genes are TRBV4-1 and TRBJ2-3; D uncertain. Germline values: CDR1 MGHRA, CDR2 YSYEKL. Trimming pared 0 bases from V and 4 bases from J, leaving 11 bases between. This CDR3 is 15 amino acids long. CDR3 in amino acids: CASSQDGVNADTQYF. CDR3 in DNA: TGCGCCAGCAGCCAAGATGGGGTGAACGCAGATACGCAGTATTTT.

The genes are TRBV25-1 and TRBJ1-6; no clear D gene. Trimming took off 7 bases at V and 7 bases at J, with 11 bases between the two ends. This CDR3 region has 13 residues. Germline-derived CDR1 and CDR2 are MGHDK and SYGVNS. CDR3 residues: CASNRGSNSPLHF. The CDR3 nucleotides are TGTGCCAGCAACCGGGGTTCGAATTCACCCCTCCACTTT.

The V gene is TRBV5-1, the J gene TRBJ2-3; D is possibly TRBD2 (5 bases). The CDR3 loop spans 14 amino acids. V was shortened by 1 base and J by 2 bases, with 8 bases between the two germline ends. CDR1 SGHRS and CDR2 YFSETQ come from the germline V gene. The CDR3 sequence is CASSLNDYTDTQYF. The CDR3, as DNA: TGCGCCAGCAGCTTGAACGACTACACAGATACGCAGTATTTT.

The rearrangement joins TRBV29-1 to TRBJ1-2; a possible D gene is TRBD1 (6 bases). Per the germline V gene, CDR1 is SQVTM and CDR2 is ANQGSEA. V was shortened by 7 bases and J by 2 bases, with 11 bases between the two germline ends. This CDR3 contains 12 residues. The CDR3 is CSARTENYGYTF. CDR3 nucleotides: TGCAGCGCTCGGACAGAGAACTATGGCTACACCTTC.

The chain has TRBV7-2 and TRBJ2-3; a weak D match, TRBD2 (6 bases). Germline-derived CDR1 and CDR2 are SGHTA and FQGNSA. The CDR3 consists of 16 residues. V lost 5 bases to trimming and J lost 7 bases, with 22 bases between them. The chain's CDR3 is CASSQRGTPHSNTQYF. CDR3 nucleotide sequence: TGTGCCAGCAGCCAAAGAGGGACTCCCCACAGTAATACGCAGTATTTT. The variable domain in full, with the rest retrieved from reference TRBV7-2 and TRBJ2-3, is GAGVSQSPSNKVTEKGKDVELRCDPISGHTALYWYRQSLGQGLEFLIYFQGNSAPDKSGLPSDRFSAERTGGSVSTLTIQRTQQEDSAVYLCASSQRGTPHSNTQYFGPGTRLTVL.

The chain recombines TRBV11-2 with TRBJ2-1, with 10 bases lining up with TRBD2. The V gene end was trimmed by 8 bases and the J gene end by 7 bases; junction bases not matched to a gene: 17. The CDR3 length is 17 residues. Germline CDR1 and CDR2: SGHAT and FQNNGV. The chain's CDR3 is CASGTLAGGLGLNEQFF. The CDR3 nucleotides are TGTGCCAGCGGAACGTTAGCGGGGGGTTTGGGATTGAATGAGCAGTTCTTC.

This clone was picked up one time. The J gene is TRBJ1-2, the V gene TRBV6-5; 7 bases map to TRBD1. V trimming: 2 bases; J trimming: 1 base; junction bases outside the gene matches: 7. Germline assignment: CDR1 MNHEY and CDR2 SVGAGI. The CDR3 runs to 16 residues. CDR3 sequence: CASSYGGTEINYGYTF. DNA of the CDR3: TGTGCCAGCAGTTACGGGGGGACAGAGATTAACTATGGCTACACCTTC.

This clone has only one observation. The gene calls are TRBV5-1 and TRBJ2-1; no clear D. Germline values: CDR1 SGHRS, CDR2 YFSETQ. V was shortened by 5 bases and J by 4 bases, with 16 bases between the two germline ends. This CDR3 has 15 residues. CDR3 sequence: CASRQDGYGYNEQFF. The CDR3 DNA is TGCGCCAGCAGACAAGACGGATATGGTTACAATGAGCAGTTCTTC.

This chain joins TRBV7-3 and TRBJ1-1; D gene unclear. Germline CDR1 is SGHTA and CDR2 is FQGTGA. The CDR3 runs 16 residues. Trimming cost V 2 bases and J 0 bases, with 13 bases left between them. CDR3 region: CASSLGLAGLNTEAFF. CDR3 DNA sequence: TGTGCCAGCAGCTTAGGGCTGGCAGGCTTGAACACTGAAGCTTTCTTT.

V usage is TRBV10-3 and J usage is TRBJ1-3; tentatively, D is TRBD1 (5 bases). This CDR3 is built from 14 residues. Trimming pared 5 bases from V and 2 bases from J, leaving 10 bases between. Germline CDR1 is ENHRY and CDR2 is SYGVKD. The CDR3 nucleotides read TGTGCCATCAGTAAGGGAGGGGCTGGAAACACCATATATTTT. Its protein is CAISKGGAGNTIYF.

CDR3 protein: CAIAGRSTDTQYF. In nucleotides, the CDR3 is TGTGCCATAGCGGGGAGGAGCACAGATACGCAGTATTTT. The J gene is TRBJ2-3, the V gene TRBV10-3, with 7 bases matching TRBD2. The length of the CDR3 is 13 residues. V dropped 9 bases and J dropped 0; count of bases not matched to a gene: 3. Germline V gene sequence: CDR1 ENHRY, CDR2 SYGVKD.

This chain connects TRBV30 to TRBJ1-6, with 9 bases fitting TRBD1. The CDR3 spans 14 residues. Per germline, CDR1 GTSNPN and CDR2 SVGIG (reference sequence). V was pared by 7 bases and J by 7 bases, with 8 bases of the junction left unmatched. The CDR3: CASSGTGLNSPLHF. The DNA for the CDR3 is TGTGCCTCCTCAGGGACAGGGCTAAATTCACCCCTCCACTTT.

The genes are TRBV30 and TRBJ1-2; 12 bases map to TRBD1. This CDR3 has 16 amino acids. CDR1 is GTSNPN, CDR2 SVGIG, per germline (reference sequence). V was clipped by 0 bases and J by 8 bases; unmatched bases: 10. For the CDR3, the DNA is TGTGCCTGGAGTGTAACGGGGACAGGGGGCGCAGGGGGCTACACCTTC. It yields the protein CAWSVTGTGGAGGYTF.

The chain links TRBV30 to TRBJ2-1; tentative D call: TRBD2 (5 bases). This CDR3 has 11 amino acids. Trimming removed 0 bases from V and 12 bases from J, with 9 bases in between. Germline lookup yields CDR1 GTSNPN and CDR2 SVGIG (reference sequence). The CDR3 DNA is TGTGCCTGGAGTGTACTACGGGGGCAGTTCTTC. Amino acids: CAWSVLRGQFF.

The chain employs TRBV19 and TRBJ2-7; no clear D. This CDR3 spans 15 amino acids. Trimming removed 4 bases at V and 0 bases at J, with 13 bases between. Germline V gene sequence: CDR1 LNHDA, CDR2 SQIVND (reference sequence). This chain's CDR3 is CASSTSPRSSYEQYF. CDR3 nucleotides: TGTGCCAGTAGTACCAGCCCCCGTAGCTCCTACGAGCAGTACTTC.

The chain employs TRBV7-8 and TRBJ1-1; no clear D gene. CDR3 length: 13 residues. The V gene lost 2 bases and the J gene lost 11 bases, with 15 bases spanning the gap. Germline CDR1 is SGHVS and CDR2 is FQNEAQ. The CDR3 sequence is CASSLLMTPRAFF. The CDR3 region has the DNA TGTGCCAGCAGCTTATTAATGACCCCGAGGGCTTTCTTT. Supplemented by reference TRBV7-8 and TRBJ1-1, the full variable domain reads GAGVSQSPRYKVAKRGQDVALRCDPISGHVSLFWYQQALGQGPEFLTYFQNEAQLDKSGLPSDRFFAERPEGSVSTLKIQRTQQEDSAVYLCASSLLMTPRAFFGQGTRLTVV.

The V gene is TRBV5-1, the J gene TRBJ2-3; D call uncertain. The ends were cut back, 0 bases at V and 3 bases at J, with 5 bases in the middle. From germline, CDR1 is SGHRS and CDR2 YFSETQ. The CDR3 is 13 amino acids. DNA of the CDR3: TGCGCCAGCAGCTTGGAAGCGACAGATACGCAGTATTTT. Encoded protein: CASSLEATDTQYF.

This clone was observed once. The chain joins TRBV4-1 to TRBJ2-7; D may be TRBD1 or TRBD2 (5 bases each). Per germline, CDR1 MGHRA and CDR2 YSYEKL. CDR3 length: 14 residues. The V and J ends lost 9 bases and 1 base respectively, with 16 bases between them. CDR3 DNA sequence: TGCGCCAGAGCTCGGGGCCATAGATCCTACGAGCAGTACTTC. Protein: CARARGHRSYEQYF.

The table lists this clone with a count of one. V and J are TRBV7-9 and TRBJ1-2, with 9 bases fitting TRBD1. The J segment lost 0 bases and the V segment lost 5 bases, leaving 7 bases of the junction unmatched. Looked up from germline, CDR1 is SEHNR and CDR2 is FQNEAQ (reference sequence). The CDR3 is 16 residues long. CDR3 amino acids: CASSPDRGRTNYGYTF. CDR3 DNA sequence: TGTGCCAGCAGCCCGGACAGGGGACGAACTAACTATGGCTACACCTTC.

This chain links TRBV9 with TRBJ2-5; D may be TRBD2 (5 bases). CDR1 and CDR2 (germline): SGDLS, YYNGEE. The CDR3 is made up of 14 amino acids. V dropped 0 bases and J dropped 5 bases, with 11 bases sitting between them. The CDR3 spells CASSVGTTMETQYF. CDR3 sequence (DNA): TGTGCCAGCAGCGTAGGGACGACTATGGAGACCCAGTACTTC.

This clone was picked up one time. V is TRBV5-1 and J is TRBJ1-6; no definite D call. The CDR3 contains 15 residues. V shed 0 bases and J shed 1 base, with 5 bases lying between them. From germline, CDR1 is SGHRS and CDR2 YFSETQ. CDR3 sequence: CASSLGPSYNSPLHF. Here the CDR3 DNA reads TGCGCCAGCAGCTTGGGGCCTTCCTATAATTCACCCCTCCACTTT.

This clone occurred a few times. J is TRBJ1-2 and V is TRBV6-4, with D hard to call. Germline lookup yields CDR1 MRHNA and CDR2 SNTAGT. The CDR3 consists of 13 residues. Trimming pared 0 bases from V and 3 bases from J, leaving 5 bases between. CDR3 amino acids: CASSDSGDYGYTF. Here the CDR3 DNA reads TGTGCCAGCAGTGACTCAGGCGACTATGGCTACACCTTC.

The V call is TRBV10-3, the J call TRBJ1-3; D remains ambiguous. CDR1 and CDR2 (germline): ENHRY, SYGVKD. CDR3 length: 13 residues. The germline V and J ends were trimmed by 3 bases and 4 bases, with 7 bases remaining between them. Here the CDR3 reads CAISENFGNTIYF. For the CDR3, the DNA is TGTGCCATCAGTGAAAACTTCGGAAACACCATATATTTT.

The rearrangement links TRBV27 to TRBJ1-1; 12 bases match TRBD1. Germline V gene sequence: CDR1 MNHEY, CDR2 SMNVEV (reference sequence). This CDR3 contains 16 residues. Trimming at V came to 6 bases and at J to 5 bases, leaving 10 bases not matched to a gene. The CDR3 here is CASRTGTGGAWTEAFF. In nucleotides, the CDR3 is TGTGCCAGCAGGACCGGGACAGGGGGCGCGTGGACTGAAGCTTTCTTT.